The present TCR beta chain was sequenced within a study of ipilimumab plus nivolumab after autologous stem cell transplantation. Looking at the study overall: DLBCL patients had primary refractory or relapsed disease.

Profiled with immunoSEQ multiplex PCR; TCRdb holds only in-frame clones, not every one. The sample holds over 75,000 clones, 83% seen once. V dropped 6 bases and J dropped 4 bases, with 12 bases sitting between them. The CDR3 extends over 13 amino acids. From germline, CDR1 is SNHLY and CDR2 FYNNEI. This receptor was obtained from a male donor with diffuse large B-cell lymphoma. The sample in question was PBMCs, obtained in a trial of ipilimumab plus nivolumab as post-transplant consolidation. This sequence joins TRBV2 and TRBJ1-2, with TRBD1 as a possible D gene (6 bases). CDR3 nucleotide sequence: TGTGCCAGCAGGACACAGGGATCCTATGGCTACACCTTC. It is translated as CASRTQGSYGYTF. Full variable domain (missing parts from reference TRBV2 and TRBJ1-2): EPEVTQTPSHQVTQMGQEVILRCVPISNHLYFYWYRQILGQKVEFLVSFYNNEISEKSEIFDDQFSVERPDGSNFTLKIRSTKLEDSAMYFCASRTQGSYGYTFGSGTRLTVV.